This TCR beta chain was documented in a study of shared clonotypes between healthy human individuals. Study-wide background: Used for every donor were three CD4 naive, three CD4 memory, two CD8 naive and one CD8 memory plate.

The table came from immunoSEQ multiplex PCR; TCRdb's copy has only in-frame clones and leaves some out. The sample shows about 820,000 clones, about 91% of them seen only once. The naive CD8 subset, CD45RO-negative cells positively selected for CCR7, excluded terminally differentiated effector memory CD45RA+ cells. Healthy adults negative for HIV, lacking recent acute infections or vaccinations, served as donors. This CDR3 spans 17 amino acids. Germline CDR1 reads LNHNV; CDR2 reads YYDKDF (reference sequence). Germline trimming cut 2 bases from V and 6 bases from J; bases unmatched to any gene: 15. Note on this clone: As yet, its antigen is unknown.

Overall study results and limits: Expectations were that clonotype sharing among donors would be affected by sequencing depth. Tissues were not sampled, only blood, and their repertoires likely differ.

The chain joins TRBV15 to TRBJ2-7; 8 nucleotides line up with TRBD2. The clonotype comes from a man in his thirties or forties in good health. What was sequenced was naive CD8+ T cells sorted from blood. The CDR3 loop is CATSRKRGLGTTGEQYF. The CDR3 bases are TGTGCCACCAGCAGAAAGAGGGGACTAGGGACGACGGGCGAGCAGTACTTC.